The source of this T cell receptor (beta chain) is a study of cytomegalovirus exposure and HLA in healthy donors. Researchers ran the PCR with 60 Vbeta and 13 Jbeta primers. Method: immunoSEQ multiplex PCR; TCRdb's copy keeps in-frame clones and lacks some. This table holds about 130,000 clones, approximately 79% found once. The CDR3 loop spans 15 amino acids. Germline V lookup: CDR1 MDHEN, CDR2 SYDVKM. V dropped 7 bases and J dropped 7; count of bases not matched to a gene: 12. This clonotype was sampled from a man in his forties in good health and CMV-seropositive. The J gene is TRBJ2-2, the V gene TRBV28; 7 bases fit TRBD2. The material sequenced was PBMCs. CDR3 in amino acids: CASTERGGLIGELFF. As DNA, the CDR3 is TGTGCCAGCACCGAGAGGGGAGGGTTAATCGGGGAGCTGTTTTTT.